Shown below are 25 T cell receptor beta chains from a single sample sequenced in a study of shared clonotypes between healthy human individuals. Clones were sequenced by immunoSEQ multiplex PCR, and TCRdb holds only the in-frame ones, with some missing. This table holds approximately 1,500,000 clones, 95% to 99% found once. Sequenced input: naive CD4+ T cells sorted from blood. Subset meaning: CD45RA+ positively selected. Receptors originate from a man aged 25 to 40 in good health.

V usage is TRBV2 and J usage is TRBJ2-7, with a weak D call TRBD1 (6 bases). The CDR3 spans 12 residues. CDR1 and CDR2 from the germline V gene are SNHLY and FYNNEI. V was cut by 6 bases and J by 7 bases, with 13 bases left in between. CDR3 region: CASRDDRTEQYF. For the CDR3, the DNA is TGTGCCAGCAGGGATGACAGGACAGAGCAGTACTTC.

The chain is built from TRBV2 and TRBJ1-5; D unresolved. This CDR3 has 13 residues. The germline CDR1 and CDR2 sequences are SNHLY and FYNNEI. The ends were cut back, 3 bases at V and 5 bases at J, with 8 bases in the middle. CDR3: CASSDGEDQPQHF. The CDR3 DNA reads TGTGCCAGCAGTGACGGGGAAGATCAGCCCCAGCATTTT.

V is TRBV6-1 and J is TRBJ1-1; maybe TRBD1 (5 bases). Germline CDR1 reads MNHNS; CDR2 reads SASEGT. V was cut by 0 bases and J by 4 bases, with 15 bases left in between. This CDR3 region has 16 residues. CDR3 sequence (DNA): TGTGCCAGCAGTGAAGCCCGAAGGGGAAGTTTCACTGAAGCTTTCTTT. As protein: CASSEARRGSFTEAFF.

J is TRBJ2-7 and V is TRBV7-9; D may match TRBD1 or TRBD2 (5 bases each). Per the germline V gene, CDR1 is SEHNR and CDR2 is FQNEAQ (reference sequence). V gave up 4 bases and J gave up 3 bases, with 10 bases separating them. The CDR3 contains 13 residues. CDR3 residues: CASSSGRIYEQYF. The CDR3 DNA follows: TGTGCCAGCAGCTCGGGACGGATCTACGAGCAGTACTTC.

V gene TRBV7-9 combines with J gene TRBJ2-7; unclear D gene. There are 15 residues in the CDR3. CDR1 and CDR2 (germline): SEHNR, FQNEAQ (reference sequence). V dropped 5 bases and J dropped 0 bases, with 14 bases sitting between them. In DNA form, the CDR3 reads TGTGCCAGCAGCGGGTACTCCAGGAGCTCCTACGAGCAGTACTTC. This sequence encodes CASSGYSRSSYEQYF.

The chain joins TRBV10-3 to TRBJ2-2, with D perhaps given as TRBD1 or TRBD2 (5 bases each). Germline V gene lookup returns CDR1 ENHRY and CDR2 SYGVKD. The CDR3 runs to 14 residues. V lost 8 bases to trimming and J lost 5 bases, with 15 bases between them. As DNA, the CDR3 is TGTGCCATCCTGGGGGTGAGCGAGACCGGGGAGCTGTTTTTT. This encodes CAILGVSETGELFF.

The rearrangement joins TRBV27 to TRBJ2-3; tentatively, D is TRBD1 (6 bases). V lost 3 bases to trimming and J lost 3 bases, with 16 bases between them. This CDR3 region has 16 residues. The germline V gene encodes CDR1 MNHEY and CDR2 SMNVEV (reference sequence). The CDR3 DNA reads TGTGCCAGCAGTTTTCATCGCGGAAGGGGGACAGATACGCAGTATTTT. Protein product: CASSFHRGRGTDTQYF.

This chain links TRBV7-2 with TRBJ2-7; tentatively, D is TRBD1 or TRBD2 (6 bases each). V dropped 4 bases and J dropped 0 bases, with 16 bases sitting between them. The CDR3 covers 16 residues. Germline loops: CDR1 SGHTA, CDR2 FQGNSA. The CDR3 nucleotides are TGTGCCAGCAGCTCGCCCGGGGGCGCGAGCTCCTACGAGCAGTACTTC. Its translation: CASSSPGGASSYEQYF.

The rearrangement uses TRBV29-1 and TRBJ1-3, with D tentatively TRBD1 (5 bases). Per germline, CDR1 SQVTM and CDR2 ANQGSEA. The CDR3 runs to 13 residues. V lost 4 bases and J lost 4, with 11 bases in between. Here the CDR3 reads CSVARAVGNTIYF. In DNA, the CDR3 is TGCAGCGTTGCCAGGGCCGTGGGAAACACCATATATTTT.

CDR3 protein: CASSPRPPGRGGELFF. DNA for the CDR3: TGTGCCAGCAGCCCCCGCCCGCCGGGACGAGGCGGGGAGCTGTTTTTT. The chain joins TRBV7-3 to TRBJ2-2, with D possibly called TRBD1 or TRBD2 (5 bases each). Germline CDR1 reads SGHTA; CDR2 reads FQGTGA. The germline V and J ends were trimmed by 5 bases and 7 bases, with 20 bases remaining between them. This CDR3 has 16 amino acids.

The chain recombines TRBV5-1 with TRBJ2-7; D is possibly TRBD2 (6 bases). CDR3 size: 13 residues. Trimming removed 6 bases from V and 2 bases from J, with 12 bases in between. In germline, CDR1 is SGHRS, CDR2 YFSETQ. CDR3 residues: CASNGGTPYEQYF. The CDR3 nucleotides are TGCGCCAGCAACGGCGGGACCCCCTACGAGCAGTACTTC.

V usage is TRBV28 and J usage is TRBJ2-1, with a possible D match to TRBD2 (5 bases). Trimming shortened V by 0 bases and J by 2 bases, and 11 bases separated the two germline ends. This CDR3 has 16 residues. CDR1 and CDR2 (germline): MDHEN, SYDVKM. In DNA form, the CDR3 reads TGTGCCAGCAGTTTATGGGGAGAGCGCCCCTACAATGAGCAGTTCTTC. Its protein product is CASSLWGERPYNEQFF.

On this clone itself: At the DNA level, this CDR3 is encoded by other sequences in the same sample as well. The chain recombines TRBV5-4 with TRBJ2-1; the match to TRBD2 covers 11 bases. The germline V gene encodes CDR1 SGHNT and CDR2 YYREEE (reference sequence). This CDR3 has 15 residues. The J segment lost 4 bases and the V segment lost 3 bases, leaving 3 bases of the junction unmatched. The CDR3 sequence is CASSSGTSGYNEQFF. The CDR3, as DNA: TGTGCCAGCAGCTCCGGGACTAGCGGTTACAATGAGCAGTTCTTC.

The chain recombines TRBV5-1 with TRBJ2-1, with D perhaps TRBD1 (5 bases). CDR1 and CDR2 from the germline V gene are SGHRS and YFSETQ. Deletions cut 4 bases from V and 4 bases from J, with 15 bases between. The CDR3 length is 15 residues. CDR3 sequence (DNA): TGCGCCAGCAGCCCCCAGGGAATCCCTTACAATGAGCAGTTCTTC. It translates to CASSPQGIPYNEQFF.

The rearrangement joins TRBV9 to TRBJ2-6; D not certain. The CDR3 spans 16 residues. The V gene's germline CDR1 is SGDLS and CDR2 YYNGEE. The ends were cut back, 0 bases at V and 0 bases at J, with 7 bases in the middle. CDR3 sequence (DNA): TGTGCCAGCAGCGTAGTTACCCTCTCTGGGGCCAACGTCCTGACTTTC. The encoded protein is CASSVVTLSGANVLTF.

This chain joins TRBV29-1 and TRBJ2-7; tentative D call: TRBD1 (5 bases). The CDR3 spans 11 residues. CDR1 and CDR2 (germline): SQVTM, ANQGSEA. Trimming cost V 4 bases and J 5 bases, with 9 bases left between them. The CDR3, as DNA: TGCAGCGTTGCAGGGTCGCACGAGCAGTACTTC. Translated: CSVAGSHEQYF.

The genes are TRBV6-1 and TRBJ1-2; TRBD1 aligns across 9 bases. The CDR3 has 15 residues. J was trimmed by 8 bases and V by 0 bases; bases with no gene match: 7. Per the germline V gene, CDR1 is MNHNS and CDR2 is SASEGT. The CDR3 loop reads CASSEALQGAPGYTF. DNA for the CDR3: TGTGCCAGCAGTGAAGCCCTACAGGGGGCGCCCGGCTACACCTTC.

V gene TRBV29-1 combines with J gene TRBJ2-7; 12 positions agree with TRBD2. V lost 6 bases, J lost 0 bases, and 15 bases stayed unmatched. The CDR3 runs 18 residues. Per the germline V gene, CDR1 is SQVTM and CDR2 is ANQGSEA. The CDR3 DNA follows: TGCAGCGTCTTAGCCCCCGGGACTAGCGGGCCGAGCTCCTACGAGCAGTACTTC. Its protein product is CSVLAPGTSGPSSYEQYF.

On this clone itself: At the DNA level, this CDR3 is encoded by other sequences in the same sample as well. This chain's CDR3 is CASSLLAGKNTEAFF. For the CDR3, the DNA is TGCGCCAGCAGCTTGCTCGCAGGGAAGAACACTGAAGCTTTCTTT. This chain uses TRBV5-1 with TRBJ1-1, with D perhaps TRBD1 (5 bases). This CDR3 region has 15 residues. V lost 1 base and J lost 1, with 11 bases in between. Germline loops: CDR1 SGHRS, CDR2 YFSETQ.

The rearrangement uses TRBV9 and TRBJ1-3; D unclear. Germline lookup yields CDR1 SGDLS and CDR2 YYNGEE. V lost 5 bases and J lost 0, with 15 bases in between. The CDR3 is made up of 16 amino acids. This CDR3 reads CASSLNDGNSGNTIYF. As DNA, the CDR3 is TGTGCCAGCAGTCTCAACGATGGAAACTCTGGAAACACCATATATTTT.

The chain combines TRBV6-1 with TRBJ1-2; perhaps TRBD1 as D (5 bases). The CDR3 covers 13 residues. The V and J ends lost 6 bases and 2 bases respectively, with 10 bases between them. Germline values: CDR1 MNHNS, CDR2 SASEGT. The chain's CDR3 is CASRGTVNYGYTF. The CDR3 DNA reads as TGTGCCAGCAGGGGGACCGTGAACTATGGCTACACCTTC.

This chain's CDR3 is CASSLWDRALTGELFF. In nucleotides, the CDR3 is TGTGCCAGCTCACTATGGGACAGGGCTCTCACCGGGGAGCTGTTTTTT. V is TRBV18 and J is TRBJ2-2; 9 positions agree with TRBD1. Germline assignment: CDR1 KGHSH and CDR2 LQKENI. The ends lost 4 bases at V and 4 bases at J; junction bases unmatched: 7. The CDR3 sequence is 16 residues long.

The CDR3 spells CASSFGPPGYNEQFF. DNA of the CDR3: TGTGCCAGTAGTTTTGGGCCACCGGGCTACAATGAGCAGTTCTTC. V usage is TRBV19 and J usage is TRBJ2-1, with D hard to call. V lost 5 bases and J 3 bases, leaving 14 bases between the germline ends. CDR3 length equals 15 residues. The germline gives CDR1 LNHDA, CDR2 SQIVND (reference sequence). Full variable domain (remainder filled in from reference TRBV19 and TRBJ2-1): DGGITQSPKYLFRKEGQNVTLSCEQNLNHDAMYWYRQDPGQGLRLIYYSQIVNDFQKGDIAEGYSVSREKKESFPLTVTSAQKNPTAFYLCASSFGPPGYNEQFFGPGTRLTVL.

The genes are TRBV7-9 and TRBJ2-7; 7 nucleotides align to TRBD2. V lost 1 base to trimming and J lost 7 bases; unmatched junction nucleotides: 19. Germline V lookup: CDR1 SEHNR, CDR2 FQNEAQ (reference sequence). This CDR3 contains 18 residues. CDR3 sequence reads: CASSLVPSPGGMTREQYF. The CDR3 DNA follows: TGTGCCAGCAGCTTAGTCCCCTCCCCGGGAGGAATGACGCGGGAGCAGTACTTC.

A note on this clone: The same CDR3 also results from other DNA sequences found in this sample. CDR3 DNA sequence: TGTGCCATCAGTGGGACAGCGAACACTGAAGCTTTCTTT. Its protein is CAISGTANTEAFF. This rearrangement joins TRBV10-3 to TRBJ1-1, with D possibly matching TRBD1 (6 bases). Trimming took 4 bases from V and 1 from J, leaving 7 bases between them. From germline, CDR1 is ENHRY and CDR2 SYGVKD. The CDR3 runs to 13 residues.